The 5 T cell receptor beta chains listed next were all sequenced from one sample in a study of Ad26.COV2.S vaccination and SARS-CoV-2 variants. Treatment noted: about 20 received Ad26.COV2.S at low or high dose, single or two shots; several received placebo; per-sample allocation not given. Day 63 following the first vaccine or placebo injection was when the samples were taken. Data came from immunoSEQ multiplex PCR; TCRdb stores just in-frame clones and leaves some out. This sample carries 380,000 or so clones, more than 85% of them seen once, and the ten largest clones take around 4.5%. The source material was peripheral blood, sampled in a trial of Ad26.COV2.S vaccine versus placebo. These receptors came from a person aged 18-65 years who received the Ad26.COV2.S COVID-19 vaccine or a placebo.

The CDR3 sequence is CASSVADSSYGYTF. The CDR3 region has the DNA TGTGCCAGCAGCGTAGCGGACAGCAGCTATGGCTACACCTTC. The V gene is TRBV9, the J gene TRBJ1-2, with TRBD1 as a possible D gene (6 bases). Germline V gene lookup returns CDR1 SGDLS and CDR2 YYNGEE. V gave up 0 bases and J gave up 4 bases, with 10 bases separating them. The CDR3 extends over 14 amino acids.

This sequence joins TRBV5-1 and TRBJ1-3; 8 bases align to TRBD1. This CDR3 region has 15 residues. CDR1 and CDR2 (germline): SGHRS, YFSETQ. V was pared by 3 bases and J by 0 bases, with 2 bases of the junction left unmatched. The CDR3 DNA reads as TGCGCCAGCAGCTCGACAGGGGTCTCTGGAAACACCATATATTTT. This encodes CASSSTGVSGNTIYF.

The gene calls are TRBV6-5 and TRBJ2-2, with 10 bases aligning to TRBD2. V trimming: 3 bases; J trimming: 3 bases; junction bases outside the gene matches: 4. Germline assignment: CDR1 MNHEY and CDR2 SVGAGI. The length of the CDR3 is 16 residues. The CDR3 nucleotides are TGTGCCAGCAGTTATGGAGCGGGAGGGTACACCGGGGAGCTGTTTTTT. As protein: CASSYGAGGYTGELFF.

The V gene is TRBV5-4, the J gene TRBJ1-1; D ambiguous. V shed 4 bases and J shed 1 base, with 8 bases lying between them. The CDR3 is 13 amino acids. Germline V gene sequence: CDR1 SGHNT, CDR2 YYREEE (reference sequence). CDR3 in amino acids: CASSQDGNTEAFF. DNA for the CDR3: TGTGCCAGCAGCCAAGACGGGAACACTGAAGCTTTCTTT.

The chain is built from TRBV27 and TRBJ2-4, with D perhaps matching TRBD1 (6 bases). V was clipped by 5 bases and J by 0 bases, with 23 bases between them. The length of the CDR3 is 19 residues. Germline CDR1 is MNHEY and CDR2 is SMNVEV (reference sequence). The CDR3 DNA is TGTGCCAGCAGTCCCAGCCAGGGACACCTCGAGCTAGCCAAAAACATTCAGTACTTC. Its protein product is CASSPSQGHLELAKNIQYF.